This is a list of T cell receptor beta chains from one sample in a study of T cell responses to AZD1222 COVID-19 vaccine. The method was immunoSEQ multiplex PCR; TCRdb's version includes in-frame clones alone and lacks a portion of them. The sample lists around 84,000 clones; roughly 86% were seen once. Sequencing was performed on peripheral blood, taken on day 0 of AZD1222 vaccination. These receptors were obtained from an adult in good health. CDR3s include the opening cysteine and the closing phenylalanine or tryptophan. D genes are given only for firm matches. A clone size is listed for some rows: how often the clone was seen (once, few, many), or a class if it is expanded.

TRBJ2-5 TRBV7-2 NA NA CASSLYLSRQETQYF TGTGCCAGCAGCTTATATCTGAGTCGGCAAGAGACCCAGTACTTC
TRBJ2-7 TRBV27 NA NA CASSYSTPPEQYF TGTGCCAGCAGTTATTCTACCCCGCCCGAGCAGTACTTC
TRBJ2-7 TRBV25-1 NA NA CASSESPGPGEQYF TGTGCCAGCAGTGAATCTCCAGGTCCAGGCGAGCAGTACTTC
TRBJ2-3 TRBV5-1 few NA CASSLDGGLGDTQYF TGCGCCAGCAGCTTGGACGGAGGGCTGGGAGATACGCAGTATTTT
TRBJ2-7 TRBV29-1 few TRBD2 CSGGYLAGSDYEQYF TGCAGCGGGGGGTACCTAGCGGGATCAGACTACGAGCAGTACTTC
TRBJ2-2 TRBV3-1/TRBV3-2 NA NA CASRHQDGWAGELFF TGTGCCAGCAGACATCAAGACGGCTGGGCCGGGGAGCTGTTTTTT
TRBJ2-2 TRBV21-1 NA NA CASSKAGRPGLTGELFF TGTGCCAGCAGCAAAGCAGGCAGGCCAGGATTGACCGGGGAGCTGTTTTTT
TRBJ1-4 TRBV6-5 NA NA CASSYVPGREKLFF TGTGCCAGCAGTTACGTCCCCGGGAGGGAAAAACTGTTTTTT
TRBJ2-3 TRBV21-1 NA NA CASSNRPSGRKTDTQYF TGTGCCAGCAGCAATAGACCTAGCGGGAGGAAGACAGATACGCAGTATTTT
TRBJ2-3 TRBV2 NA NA CASSEADTQYF TGTGCCAGCAGTGAAGCAGATACGCAGTATTTT
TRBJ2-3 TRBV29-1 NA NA CSAPPPGSDTQYF TGCAGCGCTCCCCCCCCAGGATCAGATACGCAGTATTTT
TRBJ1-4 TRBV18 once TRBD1 CASSAGTGVEKLFF TGTGCCAGCTCCGCAGGGACAGGGGTCGAAAAACTGTTTTTT
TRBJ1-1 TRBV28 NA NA CASSHRFTAEAFF TGTGCCAGCAGTCATCGTTTTACCGCTGAAGCTTTCTTT
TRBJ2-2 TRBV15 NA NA CATSRQGTNTGELFF TGTGCCACCAGCAGACAGGGAACGAACACCGGGGAGCTGTTTTTT
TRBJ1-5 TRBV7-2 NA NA CASSTRGEQPQHF TGTGCCAGCAGCACCCGAGGGGAGCAGCCCCAGCATTTT
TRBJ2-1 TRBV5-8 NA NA CASSLSPYWGNEQFF TGTGCCAGCAGCTTGTCGCCTTATTGGGGCAATGAGCAGTTCTTC
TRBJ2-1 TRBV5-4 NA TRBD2 CASIRAAGLAVNDEQFF TGTGCCAGCATAAGAGCCGCCGGACTAGCGGTGAACGATGAGCAGTTCTTC
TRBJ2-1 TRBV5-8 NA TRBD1 CASSFAGGAPYNEQFF TGTGCCAGCAGCTTCGCAGGGGGCGCCCCCTACAATGAGCAGTTCTTC
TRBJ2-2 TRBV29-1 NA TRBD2 CSVPTLGLAGGPATGELFF TGCAGCGTCCCGACTTTGGGACTAGCGGGAGGGCCGGCCACCGGGGAGCTGTTTTTT
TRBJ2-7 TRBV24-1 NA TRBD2 CATSDRSGRAPYEQYF TGTGCCACCAGTGACCGTAGCGGGAGGGCACCCTACGAGCAGTACTTC
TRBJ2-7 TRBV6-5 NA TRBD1 CASSYSGTGGKYEQYF TGTGCCAGCAGTTATTCCGGGACAGGGGGGAAATACGAGCAGTACTTC
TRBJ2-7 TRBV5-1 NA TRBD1 CASSAGTGLWREQYF TGCGCCAGCAGTGCCGGGACAGGGCTCTGGCGGGAGCAGTACTTC
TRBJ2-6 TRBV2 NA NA CASSVRPSGANVLTF TGTGCCAGCAGTGTTAGACCCTCTGGGGCCAACGTCCTGACTTTC
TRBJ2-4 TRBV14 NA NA CASSHRVGIQYF TGTGCCAGCAGCCACAGGGTGGGCATTCAGTACTTC
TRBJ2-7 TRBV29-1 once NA CSVEVRSYEQYF TGCAGCGTTGAAGTTAGGTCCTACGAGCAGTACTTC
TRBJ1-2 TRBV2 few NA CASSASQGGGYTF TGTGCCAGCAGTGCAAGTCAGGGTGGTGGCTACACCTTC
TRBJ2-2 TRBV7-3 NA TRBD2 CASSSTGLGGTGELFF TGTGCCAGCAGCTCCACCGGCCTGGGAGGGACCGGGGAGCTGTTTTTT